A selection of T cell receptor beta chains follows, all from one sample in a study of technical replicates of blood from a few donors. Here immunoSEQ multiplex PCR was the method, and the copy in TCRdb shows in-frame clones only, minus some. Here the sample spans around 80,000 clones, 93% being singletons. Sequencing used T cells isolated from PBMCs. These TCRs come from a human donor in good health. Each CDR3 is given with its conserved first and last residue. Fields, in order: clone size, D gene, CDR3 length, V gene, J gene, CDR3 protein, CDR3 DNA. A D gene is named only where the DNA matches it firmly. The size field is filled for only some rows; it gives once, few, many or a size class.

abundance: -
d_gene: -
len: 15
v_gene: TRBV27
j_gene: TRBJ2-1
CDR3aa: CASSLGGAPYNEQFF
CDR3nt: TGTGCCAGCAGTTTAGGCGGGGCCCCCTACAATGAGCAGTTCTTC

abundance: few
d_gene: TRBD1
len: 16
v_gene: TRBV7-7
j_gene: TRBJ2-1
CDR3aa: CASSPKRDRAYNEQFF
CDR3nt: TGTGCTAGCAGCCCTAAGCGGGACAGGGCCTACAATGAGCAGTTCTTC

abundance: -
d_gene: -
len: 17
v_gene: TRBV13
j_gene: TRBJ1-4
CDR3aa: CASSLSVGVATNEKLFF
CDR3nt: TGTGCCAGCAGCTTAAGCGTCGGGGTTGCAACTAATGAAAAACTGTTTTTT

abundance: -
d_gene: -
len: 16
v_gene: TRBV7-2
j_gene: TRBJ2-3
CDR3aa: CASSPGRVMVEYTQYF
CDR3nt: TGTGCCAGCAGCCCCGGTCGAGTTATGGTGGAGTATACGCAGTATTTT

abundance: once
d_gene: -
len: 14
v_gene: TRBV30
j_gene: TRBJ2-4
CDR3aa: CAWSRRLAKNIQYF
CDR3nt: TGTGCCTGGAGTCGGCGGCTAGCCAAAAACATTCAGTACTTC

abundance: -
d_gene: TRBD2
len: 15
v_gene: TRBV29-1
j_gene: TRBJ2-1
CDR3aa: CSVETPRENHNEQFF
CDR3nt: TGCAGCGTCGAGACACCGCGGGAGAACCACAATGAGCAGTTCTTC

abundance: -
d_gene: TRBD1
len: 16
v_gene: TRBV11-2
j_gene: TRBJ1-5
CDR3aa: CASELGSGQGNQPQHF
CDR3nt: TGTGCCAGCGAATTGGGGTCGGGACAGGGAAATCAGCCCCAGCATTTT

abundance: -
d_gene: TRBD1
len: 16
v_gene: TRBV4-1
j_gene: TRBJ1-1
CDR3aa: CASTPFPGGGGTEAFF
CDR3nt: TGCGCCAGCACCCCCTTCCCAGGGGGTGGAGGGACTGAAGCTTTCTTT

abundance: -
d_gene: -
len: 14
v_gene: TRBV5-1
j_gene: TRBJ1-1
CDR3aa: CASSLQSRNTEAFF
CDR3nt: TGCGCCAGCAGCTTACAGAGCCGGAACACTGAAGCTTTCTTT

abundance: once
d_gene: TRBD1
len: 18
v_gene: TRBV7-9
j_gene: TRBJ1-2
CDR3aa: CASRNTWANRDRDYGYTF
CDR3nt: TGTGCCAGCAGGAACACATGGGCGAACCGGGACAGAGACTATGGCTACACCTTC

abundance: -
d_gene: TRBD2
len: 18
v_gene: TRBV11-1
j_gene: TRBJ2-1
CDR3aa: CASSPGTSGRASLNEQFF
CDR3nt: TGTGCCAGCAGCCCCGGGACTAGCGGGAGGGCCTCCCTCAATGAGCAGTTCTTC

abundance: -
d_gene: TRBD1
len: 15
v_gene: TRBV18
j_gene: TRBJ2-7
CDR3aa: CASSPGTGPLYEQYF
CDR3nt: TGTGCCAGCTCACCGGGGACAGGGCCGCTCTACGAGCAGTACTTC

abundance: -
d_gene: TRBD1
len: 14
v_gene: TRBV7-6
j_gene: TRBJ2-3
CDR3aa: CASSQDRGRDTQYF
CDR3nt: TGTGCCAGCAGCCAGGACAGGGGACGAGATACGCAGTATTTT

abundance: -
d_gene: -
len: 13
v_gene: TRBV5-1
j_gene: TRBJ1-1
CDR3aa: CASGAWSGTEAFF
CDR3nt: TGCGCCAGCGGAGCTTGGAGTGGCACTGAAGCTTTCTTT

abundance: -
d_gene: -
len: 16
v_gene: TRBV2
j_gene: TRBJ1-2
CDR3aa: CASTSVRTRDNYGYTF
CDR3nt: TGTGCCAGCACCTCAGTTCGGACACGAGATAACTATGGCTACACCTTC

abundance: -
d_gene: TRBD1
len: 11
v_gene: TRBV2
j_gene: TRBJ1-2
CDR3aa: CASSRGLGYTF
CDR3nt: TGTGCCAGCAGCAGGGGGCTCGGCTACACCTTC

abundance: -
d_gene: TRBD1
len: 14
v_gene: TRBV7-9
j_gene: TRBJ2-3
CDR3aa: CASSRTGVADTQYF
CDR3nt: TGTGCCAGCAGCCGGACAGGGGTTGCAGATACGCAGTATTTT

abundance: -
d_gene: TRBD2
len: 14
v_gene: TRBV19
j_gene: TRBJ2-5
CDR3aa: CASSIDRASGRKYF
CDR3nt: TGTGCCAGTAGTATCGATCGCGCTAGCGGGAGGAAGTACTTC

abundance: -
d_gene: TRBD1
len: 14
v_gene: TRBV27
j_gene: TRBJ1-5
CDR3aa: CASKGQGVSQPQHF
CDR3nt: TGTGCCAGCAAGGGACAGGGGGTCAGTCAGCCCCAGCATTTT

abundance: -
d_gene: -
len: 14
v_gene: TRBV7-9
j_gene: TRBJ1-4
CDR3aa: CASSPELTDEKLFF
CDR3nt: TGTGCCAGCAGTCCCGAGCTTACGGATGAAAAACTGTTTTTT

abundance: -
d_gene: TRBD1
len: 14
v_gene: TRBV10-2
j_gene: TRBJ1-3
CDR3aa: CASSPTGTGNTIYF
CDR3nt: TGCGCCAGCAGTCCGACAGGGACTGGAAACACCATATATTTT

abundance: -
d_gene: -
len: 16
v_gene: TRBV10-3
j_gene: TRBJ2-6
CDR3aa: CAISDLSLSGANVLTF
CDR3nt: TGTGCCATCAGTGACCTGAGCCTCTCTGGGGCCAACGTCCTGACTTTC

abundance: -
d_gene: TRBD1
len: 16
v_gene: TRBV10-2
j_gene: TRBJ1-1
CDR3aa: CASSEGPTGGASVAFF
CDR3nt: TGCGCCAGCAGTGAGGGCCCCACAGGGGGCGCTTCTGTAGCTTTCTTT

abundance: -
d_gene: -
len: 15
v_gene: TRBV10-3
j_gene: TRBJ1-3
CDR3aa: CAISHGGSSGNTIYF
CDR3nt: TGTGCCATCAGCCACGGGGGAAGCTCTGGAAACACCATATATTTT

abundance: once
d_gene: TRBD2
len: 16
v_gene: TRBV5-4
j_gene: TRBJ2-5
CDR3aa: CASSMTSGGPKETQYF
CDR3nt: TGTGCCAGCAGCATGACTAGCGGGGGGCCCAAAGAGACCCAGTACTTC

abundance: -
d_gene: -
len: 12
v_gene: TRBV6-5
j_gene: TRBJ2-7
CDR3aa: CASRYSQYEQYF
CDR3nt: TGTGCCAGCAGGTACTCTCAGTACGAGCAGTACTTC

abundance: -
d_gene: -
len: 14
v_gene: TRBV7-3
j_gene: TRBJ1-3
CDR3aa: CASSLNPSSNTIYF
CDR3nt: TGTGCCAGCAGCTTAAATCCCAGTTCGAACACCATATATTTT

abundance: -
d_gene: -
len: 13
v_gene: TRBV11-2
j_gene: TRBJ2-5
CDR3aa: CASSAWGEETQYF
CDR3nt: TGTGCCAGCAGCGCCTGGGGGGAAGAGACCCAGTACTTC

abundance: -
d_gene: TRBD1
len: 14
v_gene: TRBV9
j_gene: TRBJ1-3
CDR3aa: CASSDDRAGNTIYF
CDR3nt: TGTGCCAGCAGCGACGACAGGGCCGGAAACACCATATATTTT

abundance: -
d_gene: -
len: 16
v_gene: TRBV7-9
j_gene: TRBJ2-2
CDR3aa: CASSLFGQTNTGELFF
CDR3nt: TGTGCCAGCAGCTTATTCGGACAGACGAACACCGGGGAGCTGTTTTTT

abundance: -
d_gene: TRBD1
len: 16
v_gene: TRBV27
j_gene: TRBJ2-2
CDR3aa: CASIQTGTGRTGELFF
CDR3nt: TGTGCCAGCATACAAACCGGGACAGGGCGAACCGGGGAGCTGTTTTTT

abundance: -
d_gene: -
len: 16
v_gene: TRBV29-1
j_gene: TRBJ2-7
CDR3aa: CSVDPLAPYDPYEQYF
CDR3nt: TGCAGCGTTGATCCCCTAGCGCCGTACGATCCCTACGAGCAGTACTTC

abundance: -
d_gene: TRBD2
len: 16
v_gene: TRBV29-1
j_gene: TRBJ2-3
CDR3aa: CSVGGPAGGHSDTQYF
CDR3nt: TGCAGCGTCGGAGGGCCAGCGGGGGGCCACTCAGATACGCAGTATTTT

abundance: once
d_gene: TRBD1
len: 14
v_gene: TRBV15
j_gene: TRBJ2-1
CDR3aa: CATSRDPDRGIKFF
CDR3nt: TGTGCCACCAGCAGAGATCCTGACAGGGGGATAAAGTTCTTC

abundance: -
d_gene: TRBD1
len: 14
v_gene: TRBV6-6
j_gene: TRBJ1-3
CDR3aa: CASSQDRDGNTIYF
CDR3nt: TGTGCCAGCAGTCAGGACAGGGATGGAAACACCATATATTTT

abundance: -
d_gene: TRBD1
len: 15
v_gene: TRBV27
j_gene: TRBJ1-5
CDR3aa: CASSFTGQGNQPQHF
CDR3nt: TGTGCCAGCAGCTTCACGGGACAGGGCAATCAGCCCCAGCATTTT

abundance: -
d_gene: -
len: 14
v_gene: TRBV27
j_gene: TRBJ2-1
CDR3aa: CASSLAGSANEQFF
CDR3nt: TGTGCCAGCAGTTTAGCAGGGTCGGCCAATGAGCAGTTCTTC

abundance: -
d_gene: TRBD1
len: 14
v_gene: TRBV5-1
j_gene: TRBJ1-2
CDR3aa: CASRNPGQGLDYTF
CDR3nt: TGCGCCAGCAGAAATCCCGGACAGGGGCTCGACTACACCTTC

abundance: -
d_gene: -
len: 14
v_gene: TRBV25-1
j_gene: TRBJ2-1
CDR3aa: CASTPRQGYNEQFF
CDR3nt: TGTGCCAGCACCCCCAGGCAGGGGTACAATGAGCAGTTCTTC

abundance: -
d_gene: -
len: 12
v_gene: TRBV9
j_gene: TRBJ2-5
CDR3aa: CASAGPQETQYF
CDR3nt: TGTGCCAGCGCGGGCCCGCAAGAGACCCAGTACTTC

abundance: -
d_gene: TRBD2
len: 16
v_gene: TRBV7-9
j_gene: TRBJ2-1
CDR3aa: CASTHFATSGSGEQFF
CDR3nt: TGTGCCAGCACCCACTTCGCAACTAGCGGGAGTGGTGAGCAGTTCTTC

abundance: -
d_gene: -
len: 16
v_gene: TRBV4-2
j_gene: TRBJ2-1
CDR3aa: CASSQEGGRTYNEQFF
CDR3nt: TGTGCCAGCAGCCAAGAAGGGGGAAGAACCTACAATGAGCAGTTCTTC

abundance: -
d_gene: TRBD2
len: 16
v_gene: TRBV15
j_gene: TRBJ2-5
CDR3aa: CATSRVAGQTHETQYF
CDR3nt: TGTGCCACCAGCAGAGTAGCGGGACAAACCCACGAGACCCAGTACTTC

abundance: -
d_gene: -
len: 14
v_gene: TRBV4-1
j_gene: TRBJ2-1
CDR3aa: CASSLILERNEQFF
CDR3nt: TGCGCCAGCAGCCTCATACTAGAGCGCAATGAGCAGTTCTTC

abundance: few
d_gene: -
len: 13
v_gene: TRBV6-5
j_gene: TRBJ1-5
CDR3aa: CASRLTSNQPQHF
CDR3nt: TGTGCCAGCCGACTTACTAGCAATCAGCCCCAGCATTTT

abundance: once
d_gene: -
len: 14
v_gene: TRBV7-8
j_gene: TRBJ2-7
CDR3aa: CASSLDDSYYEQYF
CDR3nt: TGTGCCAGCAGCTTAGATGACAGCTACTACGAGCAGTACTTC